The rows below give T cell receptor beta chains drawn from one sample of a study of control samples from healthy donors and cancer patients. TCRdb keeps only in-frame clones here, not all; method: immunoSEQ multiplex PCR. The sample holds about 190,000 clones. The sequenced sample consisted of blood. Receptors originate from a woman aged 25 to 39 in good health. The CDR3 runs from the conserved cysteine through the conserved F or W. D genes are given only for firm matches.

>-|TRBV7-7|TRBJ2-5
TGTGCTAGCAGCTTAGGGCTTACGCCAATAGAGACCCAGTACTTC
CASSLGLTPIETQYF
>-|TRBV30|TRBJ2-3
TGTGCCTGGAGTGTACTCCCAGATACGCAGTATTTT
CAWSVLPDTQYF
>TRBD2|TRBV4-1|TRBJ2-4
TGCGCCAGCAGTTACCCTGTAGCGGGGAGATCACACATTCAGTACTTC
CASSYPVAGRSHIQYF
>TRBD1|TRBV7-2|TRBJ1-2
TGTGCCAGCAGCTTAAGGGACAGGGCAGACTACACCTTC
CASSLRDRADYTF
>TRBD2|TRBV7-2|TRBJ2-5
TGTGCCAGCAGCTTAGGGCGGGGGGGCGGAGAGACCCAGTACTTC
CASSLGRGGGETQYF
>-|TRBV20-1|TRBJ1-4
TGCAGTGCTAGACGGGATGAAAAACTGTTTTTT
CSARRDEKLFF
>TRBD1|TRBV7-2|TRBJ1-4
TGTGCCAGCAGCCCACAGGGGCGCTCTAATGAAAAACTGTTTTTT
CASSPQGRSNEKLFF
>-|TRBV7-9|TRBJ1-4
TGTGCCAGCAGCCCCCGGGGGGGCGAGGGAAAACTGTTTTTT
CASSPRGGEGKLFF
>-|TRBV5-5|TRBJ1-3
TGTGCCAGCAGCTCCGGAAACACCATATATTTT
CASSSGNTIYF
>-|TRBV6-2/TRBV6-3|TRBJ1-4
TGTGCCAGCAGCTTCGGACAGATAAATGAAAAACTGTTTTTT
CASSFGQINEKLFF
>-|TRBV11-2|TRBJ1-5
TGTGCCAGCAGCTTAATGAATAGCAATCAGCCCCAGCATTTT
CASSLMNSNQPQHF
>-|TRBV30|TRBJ2-3
TGTGCCTGGGGGGTCACAGATACGCAGTATTTT
CAWGVTDTQYF
>-|TRBV19|TRBJ1-6
TGTGCCAGTGGTCCCCAGGGGATCAATTCACCCCTCCACTTT
CASGPQGINSPLHF
>-|TRBV19|TRBJ1-6
TGTGCCAGTAGTATTACCAGGACCTATAATTCACCCCTCCACTTT
CASSITRTYNSPLHF
>-|TRBV7-3|TRBJ2-3
TGTGCCAGCAGCTTAAACTTAGCGAGAGGCACAGATACGCAGTATTTT
CASSLNLARGTDTQYF
>TRBD1|TRBV6-5|TRBJ2-1
TGTGCCGGCAGCACCGGGACAGATTTTGGGAATGAGCAGTTCTTC
CAGSTGTDFGNEQFF
>-|TRBV4-3|TRBJ1-1
TGCGCCAGCAGCCAAGAAAGAGAGAACACTGAAGCTTTCTTT
CASSQERENTEAFF
>-|TRBV28|TRBJ1-5
TGTGCCAGCAGGGTCATTAGGGGGGCAGTTGATCAGCCCCAGCATTTT
CASRVIRGAVDQPQHF
>-|TRBV28|TRBJ1-5
TGTGCCAGCAGTTTATGGGGACCAGATAGCAATCAGCCCCAGCATTTT
CASSLWGPDSNQPQHF
>-|TRBV28|TRBJ2-7
TGTGCCAGCAAACTCACAGCCTCCTACGAGCAGTACTTC
CASKLTASYEQYF
>-|TRBV19|TRBJ1-5
TGTGCCAGTAATCCCGGGGCCCTAAGCAATCAGCCCCAGCATTTT
CASNPGALSNQPQHF
>-|TRBV4-1|TRBJ2-2
TGCGCCAGCAGCCCCGTCCTAGCAATTGGGTCCCGGGAGCTGTTTTTT
CASSPVLAIGSRELFF
>-|TRBV6-2/TRBV6-3|TRBJ1-2
TGTGCCAGCCGCCGGACAGACAAAAACTATGGCTACACCTTC
CASRRTDKNYGYTF
>-|TRBV27|TRBJ1-1
TGTGCCAGCAGTTTAAACCGGGGGGGCACTGAAGCTTTCTTT
CASSLNRGGTEAFF
>-|TRBV4-3|TRBJ1-1
TGCGCCAGCAGCCACCTCAGAATGAACACTGAAGCTTTCTTT
CASSHLRMNTEAFF
>-|TRBV5-1|TRBJ2-1
TGCGCCAGCAGCTTGGAGAGCTCCTACAATGAGCAGTTCTTC
CASSLESSYNEQFF
>-|TRBV6-5|TRBJ1-5
TGTGCCAGCAACGTCAGGAGCCTAAATCAGCCCCAGCATTTT
CASNVRSLNQPQHF
>-|TRBV7-9|TRBJ1-4
TGTGCCAGCAGCTTTGGTTCAAAGGATGGTGAAAAACTGTTTTTT
CASSFGSKDGEKLFF
>-|TRBV6-5|TRBJ1-1
TGTGCCAGCAGTCAGGCAGACACCCTCAACACTGAAGCTTTCTTT
CASSQADTLNTEAFF
>-|TRBV25-1|TRBJ1-2
TGTGCCAGCAGTGACATGGGTCTCGGTGGCTACACCTTC
CASSDMGLGGYTF
>-|TRBV29-1|TRBJ1-6
TGCAGCGTCCGGGCCTCCCTCAATTCACCCCTCCACTTT
CSVRASLNSPLHF
>-|TRBV3-1/TRBV3-2|TRBJ2-1
TGTGCCAGCAGCTACGGACAGGGAGGGTACAATGAGCAGTTCTTC
CASSYGQGGYNEQFF
>-|TRBV12-3/TRBV12-4|TRBJ2-7
TGTGCCAGCAGTTTCGGACAGACCTACGAGCAGTACTTC
CASSFGQTYEQYF
>TRBD1|TRBV9|TRBJ1-4
TGTGCCAGCAGCCCAGTACAGGGGAGGAATGAAAAACTGTTTTTT
CASSPVQGRNEKLFF
>-|TRBV6-4|TRBJ1-2
TGTGCCAGCAGTGACTCAACTGGCTACACCTTC
CASSDSTGYTF
>-|TRBV4-1|TRBJ2-7
TGCGCCAGCTCTAATGTCTACGAGCAGTACTTC
CASSNVYEQYF
>TRBD1|TRBV6-2/TRBV6-3|TRBJ1-5
TGTGCCAGCAGTTACCGGACAGGGCCATATCAGCCCCAGCATTTT
CASSYRTGPYQPQHF
>-|TRBV7-9|TRBJ1-3
TGTGCCAGCAGCTTACGGTCTTATGGAAACACCATATATTTT
CASSLRSYGNTIYF
>TRBD1|TRBV10-3|TRBJ1-6
TGTGCCATCAGCCCCGGGACAGGGGGACTACGGTCCCTCCACTTT
CAISPGTGGLRSLHF
>TRBD2|TRBV7-2|TRBJ2-1
TGTGCCAGCAACCCCAGACTAGCGGGGGGCTACAATGAGCAGTTCTTC
CASNPRLAGGYNEQFF
>TRBD1|TRBV7-6|TRBJ1-6
TGTGCCAGCACCCCGGGACAGGGCTTCAATTCACCCCTCCACTTT
CASTPGQGFNSPLHF
>-|TRBV5-4|TRBJ1-2
TGTGCCAGCAGCTTGGACAGATCCACTAACTATGGCTACACCTTC
CASSLDRSTNYGYTF
>-|TRBV20-1|TRBJ2-7
TGCAGTGCCCCCGACAACTACGAGCAGTACTTC
CSAPDNYEQYF
>-|TRBV28|TRBJ1-2
TGTGCCAGCAGACTGGCTTCAGGGACAAGCTATGGCTACACCTTC
CASRLASGTSYGYTF
>TRBD1|TRBV27|TRBJ1-5
TGTGCCAGCAGTTGGGGACAGGGAGGTAATCAGCCCCAGCATTTT
CASSWGQGGNQPQHF
>-|TRBV9|TRBJ1-2
TGTGCCAGCAGCCCGAATGGCTATGGCTACACCTTC
CASSPNGYGYTF
>-|TRBV30|TRBJ1-2
TGTGCCTGGAGTGTAAGAGTCAGCTATGGCTACACCTTC
CAWSVRVSYGYTF
>-|TRBV6-1|TRBJ1-1
TGTGCCAGCAGTGTAGGGGCAGGTACTCGGATGAACACTGAAGCTTTCTTT
CASSVGAGTRMNTEAFF
>-|TRBV10-3|TRBJ2-7
TGTGCCATCACTTCAGGGACACCCCCCTACGAGCAGTACTTC
CAITSGTPPYEQYF
>-|TRBV7-2|TRBJ1-1
TGTGCCAGCAGCCGCAGCAGGGATGGCACTGAAGCTTTCTTT
CASSRSRDGTEAFF
>TRBD2|TRBV5-6|TRBJ2-7
TGTGCCAGCAGCAGGACTAGCGGGGCTTCCTACGAGCAGTACTTC
CASSRTSGASYEQYF